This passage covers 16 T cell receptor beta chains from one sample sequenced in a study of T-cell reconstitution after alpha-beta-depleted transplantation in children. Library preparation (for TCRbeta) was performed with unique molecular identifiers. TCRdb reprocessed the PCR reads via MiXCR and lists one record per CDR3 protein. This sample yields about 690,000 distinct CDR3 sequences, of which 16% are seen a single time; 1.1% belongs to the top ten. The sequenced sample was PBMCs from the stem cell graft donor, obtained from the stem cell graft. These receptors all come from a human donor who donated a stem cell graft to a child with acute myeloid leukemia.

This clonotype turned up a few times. The CDR3 DNA is TGCAGCGTTGTTGGCGGTAGGGAGGCTAACTATGGCTACACCTTC. Protein: CSVVGGREANYGYTF. The chain joins TRBV29-1 to TRBJ1-2, with unresolved D. From germline, CDR1 is SQVTM and CDR2 ANQGSEA. Deletions cut 4 bases from V and 0 bases from J, with 15 bases between. The CDR3 spans 15 residues.

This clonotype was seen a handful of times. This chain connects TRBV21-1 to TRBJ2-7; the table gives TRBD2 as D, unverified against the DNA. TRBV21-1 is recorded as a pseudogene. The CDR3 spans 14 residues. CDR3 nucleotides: TGTGCCAGCATCCGACTAGCGGGCGTCTACGAGCAGTACGTC. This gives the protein CASIRLAGVYEQYV.

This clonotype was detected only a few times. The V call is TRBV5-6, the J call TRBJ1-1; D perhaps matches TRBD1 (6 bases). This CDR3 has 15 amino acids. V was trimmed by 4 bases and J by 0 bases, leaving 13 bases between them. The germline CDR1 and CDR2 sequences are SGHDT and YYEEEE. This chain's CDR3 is CASSPRTDVNTEAFF. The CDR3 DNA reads TGTGCCAGCAGCCCGAGGACAGATGTGAACACTGAAGCTTTCTTT.

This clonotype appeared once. The CDR3, as DNA: TGTGCCAGCAGCCTCCGACAGGGCGGTCAACACTATGGCTACACCTTC. Encoded protein: CASSLRQGGQHYGYTF. V is TRBV6-2 or TRBV6-3 and J is TRBJ1-2, with 7 bases fitting TRBD1. V lost 6 bases to trimming and J lost 3 bases; unmatched junction nucleotides: 13. Looked up from germline, CDR1 is MNHEY and CDR2 is SVGEGT. The CDR3 loop spans 16 amino acids.

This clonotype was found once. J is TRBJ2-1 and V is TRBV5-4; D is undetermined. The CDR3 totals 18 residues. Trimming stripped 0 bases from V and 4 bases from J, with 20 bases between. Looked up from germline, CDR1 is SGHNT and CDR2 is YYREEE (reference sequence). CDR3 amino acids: CASSLGPPRWASYNEQFF. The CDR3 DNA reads TGTGCCAGCAGCTTGGGACCCCCTAGATGGGCCTCTTACAATGAGCAGTTCTTC.

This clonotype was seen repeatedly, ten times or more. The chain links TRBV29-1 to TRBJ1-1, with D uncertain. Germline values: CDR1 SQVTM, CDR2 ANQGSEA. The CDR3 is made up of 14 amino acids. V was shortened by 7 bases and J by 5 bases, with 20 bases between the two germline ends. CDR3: CSATYGLKGTEAFF. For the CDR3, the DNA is TGCAGCGCGACGTATGGCCTCAAAGGGACTGAAGCTTTCTTT.

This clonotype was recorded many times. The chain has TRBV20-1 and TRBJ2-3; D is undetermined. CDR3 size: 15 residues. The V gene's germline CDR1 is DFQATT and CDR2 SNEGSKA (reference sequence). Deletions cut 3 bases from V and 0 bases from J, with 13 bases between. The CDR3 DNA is TGCAGTGCTAGGCCCAGGTTTACTAGCACAGATACGCAGTATTTT. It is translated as CSARPRFTSTDTQYF.

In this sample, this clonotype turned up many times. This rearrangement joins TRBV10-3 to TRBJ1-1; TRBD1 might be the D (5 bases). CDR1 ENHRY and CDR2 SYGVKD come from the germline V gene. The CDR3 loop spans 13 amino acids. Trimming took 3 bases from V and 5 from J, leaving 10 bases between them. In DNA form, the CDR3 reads TGTGCCATCAGTGATGCCGGGGGGACTGAAGCTTTCTTT. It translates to CAISDAGGTEAFF.

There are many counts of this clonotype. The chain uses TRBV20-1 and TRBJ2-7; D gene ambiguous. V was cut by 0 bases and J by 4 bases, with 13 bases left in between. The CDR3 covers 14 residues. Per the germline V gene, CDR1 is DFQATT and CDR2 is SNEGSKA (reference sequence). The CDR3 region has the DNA TGCAGTGCTAGAGATCCTGGCAGCGAGTACGAGCAGTACGTC. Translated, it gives CSARDPGSEYEQYV.

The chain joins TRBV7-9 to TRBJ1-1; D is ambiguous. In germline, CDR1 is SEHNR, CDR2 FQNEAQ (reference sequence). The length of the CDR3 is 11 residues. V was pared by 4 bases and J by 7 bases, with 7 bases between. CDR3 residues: CASSSTDEAFF. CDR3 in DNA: TGTGCCAGCAGCTCCACGGATGAAGCTTTCTTT.

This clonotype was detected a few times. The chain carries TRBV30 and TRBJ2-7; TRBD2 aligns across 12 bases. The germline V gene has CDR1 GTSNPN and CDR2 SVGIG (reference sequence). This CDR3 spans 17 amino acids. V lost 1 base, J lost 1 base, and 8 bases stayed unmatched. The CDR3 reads CAWSGASGGAGSYEQYF. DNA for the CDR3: TGTGCCTGGAGTGGGGCTAGCGGGGGGGCTGGGTCCTACGAGCAGTACTTC.

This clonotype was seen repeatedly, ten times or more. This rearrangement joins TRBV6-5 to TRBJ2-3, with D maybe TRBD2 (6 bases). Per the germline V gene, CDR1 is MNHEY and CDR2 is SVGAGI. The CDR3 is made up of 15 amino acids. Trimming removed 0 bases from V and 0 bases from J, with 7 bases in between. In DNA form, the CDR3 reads TGTGCCAGCAGTTACTCGGGGACTAGCACAGATACGCAGTATTTT. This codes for CASSYSGTSTDTQYF.

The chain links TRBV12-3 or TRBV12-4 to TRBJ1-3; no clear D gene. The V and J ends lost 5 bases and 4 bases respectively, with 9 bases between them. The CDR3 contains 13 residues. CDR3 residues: CASSPRAGNTIYF. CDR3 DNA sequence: TGTGCCAGCAGTCCCCGGGCAGGAAACACCATATATTTT.

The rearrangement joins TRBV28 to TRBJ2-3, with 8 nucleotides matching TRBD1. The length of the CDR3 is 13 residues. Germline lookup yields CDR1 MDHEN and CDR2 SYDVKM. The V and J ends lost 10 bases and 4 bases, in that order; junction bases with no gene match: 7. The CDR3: CAILPTGADTQYF. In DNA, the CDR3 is TGTGCCATCCTACCGACAGGGGCAGATACGCAGTATTTT.

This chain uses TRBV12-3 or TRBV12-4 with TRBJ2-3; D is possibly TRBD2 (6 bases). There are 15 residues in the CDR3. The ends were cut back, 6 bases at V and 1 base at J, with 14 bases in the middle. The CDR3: CASRPRGGGTDTQYF. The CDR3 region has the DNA TGTGCCAGCAGGCCACGGGGCGGGGGCACAGATACGCAGTATTTT.

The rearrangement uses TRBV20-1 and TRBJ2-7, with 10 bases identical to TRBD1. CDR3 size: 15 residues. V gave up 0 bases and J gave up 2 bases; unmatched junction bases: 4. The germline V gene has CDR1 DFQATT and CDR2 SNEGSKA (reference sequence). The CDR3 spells CSAREGQGLPYEQYF. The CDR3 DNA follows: TGCAGTGCTAGAGAGGGACAGGGGCTACCCTACGAGCAGTACTTC.